A selection of T cell receptor beta chains follows, all from one sample in a study of naive CD8 T cells in extremely preterm neonates. The assay was immunoSEQ multiplex PCR, and TCRdb's table has in-frame clones only and misses some. The table shows about 7,500 clones, with just under 98% occurring only once. What was sequenced was naive CD8+ T cells from cord blood. These receptors came from a newborn in good health. CDR3s include the opening cysteine and the closing phenylalanine or tryptophan. Clone size is not always given. Where it is, it says once, few, many or a class for expanded clones.

CDR3 protein,clone size,CDR3 length,V gene
CASSTAGGHTEAFF,.,14,TRBV7-2
CASSIAGGTGELFF,.,14,TRBV19
CARPRGERGATGELFF,.,16,TRBV10-1
CASSVVTSASDTQYF,.,15,TRBV9
CASSHFPGTGIEAFF,.,15,TRBV23-1
CASSLSYGEKLFF,.,13,TRBV27
CASSVSGGAGETQYF,.,15,TRBV9
CASSEDRTEQYF,.,12,TRBV5-4
CASSPGTSGGAADTQYF,.,17,TRBV7-3
CAWSVAGETQYF,.,12,TRBV30
CASSLLRGTEAFF,.,13,TRBV27
CASSEEGYNSPLHF,.,14,TRBV2
CASTNRGGAANNEQFF,.,16,TRBV27
CASHPGGQNIQYF,.,13,TRBV5-5
CASSVARSYTF,.,11,TRBV5-6
CASSLEGALLPGELFF,.,16,TRBV27
CASSFGTGIPYEQYF,.,15,TRBV23-1
CASSPGGSYNEQFF,.,14,TRBV27
CASSQGLGSSTEAFF,.,15,TRBV4-2
CASSLRTDKETQYF,.,14,TRBV7-7
CASKFGGTGELFF,.,13,TRBV27
CASSHAWGGTNVLTF,.,15,TRBV4-1
CASSMAEFPYNEQFF,.,15,TRBV5-4
CASSLWAGGSYEQYF,.,15,TRBV27
CASSFLGGAEGYTF,.,14,TRBV13
CASSEAGTGGYEQYF,.,15,TRBV6-1
CATSPNPRGGARYEQYF,.,17,TRBV15
CASSIAQGKYLDGYTF,.,16,TRBV19
CASSTNREGYTF,.,12,TRBV5-1
CASSGPTRRTQYF,.,13,TRBV9
CASSIPWTSGGRYEQFF,.,17,TRBV19
CASSQEGQGADTQYF,.,15,TRBV4-2
CASSPGQYTEAFF,.,13,TRBV19
CASSLAPADTQYF,.,13,TRBV5-1
CASSVGSGGTDTQYF,.,15,TRBV9
CASSEARTSYNSPLHF,.,16,TRBV2
CASSLGQGAEKLFF,.,14,TRBV9
CASRGTGSYGYTF,.,13,TRBV6-5
CASSQDRNYGYTF,once,13,TRBV4-1
CASSQRAGGFYEQFF,.,15,TRBV4-3
CASSGAYGYTF,.,11,TRBV9
CASSSGQGSYNSPLHF,.,16,TRBV27
CASRGRIMNTEAFF,once,14,TRBV6-1
CASSHGGTDTQYF,.,13,TRBV4-1
CASSDPHRVGGSSNQPQHF,.,19,TRBV6-4
CASSLGLADNEQFF,once,14,TRBV5-4
CASSERTGPNQPQHF,.,15,TRBV4-2
CASSQALAGAPNEQFF,.,16,TRBV4-3
CASRTGGGELFF,.,12,TRBV27
CASSIGTSGTDTQYF,.,15,TRBV19
CASSEVVPENSPLHF,.,15,TRBV6-1
CASSQGQNSGNTIYF,.,15,TRBV4-3
CASSGTGQIYGYTF,.,14,TRBV2